This T cell receptor (beta chain) was observed in a study of T cell changes during pregnancy in multiple sclerosis. Produced via immunoSEQ multiplex PCR; TCRdb's table is partial and in-frame only. This table has tens of thousands of clones, approximately 90% appearing once. The V and J ends lost 1 base and 4 bases, in that order; junction bases with no gene match: 2. CDR1 and CDR2 (germline): LNHDA, SQIVND (reference sequence). This CDR3 contains 15 residues. The chain carries TRBV19 and TRBJ1-1; 11 nucleotides match TRBD1. This receptor was identified in a female donor with multiple sclerosis, enrolled in a pregnancy study. Sequencing was performed on peripheral blood, taken before pregnancy. The CDR3 DNA sequence: TGTGCCAGTAGTATAGGGGGACAGGGGGGCACTGAAGCTTTCTTT. This codes for CASSIGGQGGTEAFF.